This TCR beta chain was found in a study of control samples from healthy donors and cancer patients (dated by TCRdb to 2018 to 2021). Including the terminal cysteine and phenylalanine, the CDR3 comprises 13 residues. Solely the CDR3 DNA is kept, with 39 bases framed from the first base. V is clipped by 6 bases and J by 0 bases, and the sequence between their germline boundaries is 8 bases long. Library preparation used the immunoSEQ multiplex PCR assay. The immuneACCESS repertoire file appears here via TCRdb, limited to in-frame rearrangements. These files lack a portion of the clones; in checked studies, under half of the deficit traces to unresolved V genes, and the cause of the others is not known. This sample lists about 160,000 clones; around 96% were detected once. The ten largest clones take up under 8.5% of the sample. For this clone: Its antigen specificity is not known. Base qualities are missing; no much larger clone stands one base away.

The source of this sequence is a woman aged 40 to 50 in good health. The chain was built from TRBV12-3 or TRBV12-4 and TRBJ1-1; TRBD1 is a weak D gene call, 6 bases matching. Sequenced sample: blood. This receptor has the CDR3 CASRQGMNTEAFF. The nucleotide sequence is TGTGCCAGCAGACAGGGCATGAACACTGAAGCTTTCTTT.